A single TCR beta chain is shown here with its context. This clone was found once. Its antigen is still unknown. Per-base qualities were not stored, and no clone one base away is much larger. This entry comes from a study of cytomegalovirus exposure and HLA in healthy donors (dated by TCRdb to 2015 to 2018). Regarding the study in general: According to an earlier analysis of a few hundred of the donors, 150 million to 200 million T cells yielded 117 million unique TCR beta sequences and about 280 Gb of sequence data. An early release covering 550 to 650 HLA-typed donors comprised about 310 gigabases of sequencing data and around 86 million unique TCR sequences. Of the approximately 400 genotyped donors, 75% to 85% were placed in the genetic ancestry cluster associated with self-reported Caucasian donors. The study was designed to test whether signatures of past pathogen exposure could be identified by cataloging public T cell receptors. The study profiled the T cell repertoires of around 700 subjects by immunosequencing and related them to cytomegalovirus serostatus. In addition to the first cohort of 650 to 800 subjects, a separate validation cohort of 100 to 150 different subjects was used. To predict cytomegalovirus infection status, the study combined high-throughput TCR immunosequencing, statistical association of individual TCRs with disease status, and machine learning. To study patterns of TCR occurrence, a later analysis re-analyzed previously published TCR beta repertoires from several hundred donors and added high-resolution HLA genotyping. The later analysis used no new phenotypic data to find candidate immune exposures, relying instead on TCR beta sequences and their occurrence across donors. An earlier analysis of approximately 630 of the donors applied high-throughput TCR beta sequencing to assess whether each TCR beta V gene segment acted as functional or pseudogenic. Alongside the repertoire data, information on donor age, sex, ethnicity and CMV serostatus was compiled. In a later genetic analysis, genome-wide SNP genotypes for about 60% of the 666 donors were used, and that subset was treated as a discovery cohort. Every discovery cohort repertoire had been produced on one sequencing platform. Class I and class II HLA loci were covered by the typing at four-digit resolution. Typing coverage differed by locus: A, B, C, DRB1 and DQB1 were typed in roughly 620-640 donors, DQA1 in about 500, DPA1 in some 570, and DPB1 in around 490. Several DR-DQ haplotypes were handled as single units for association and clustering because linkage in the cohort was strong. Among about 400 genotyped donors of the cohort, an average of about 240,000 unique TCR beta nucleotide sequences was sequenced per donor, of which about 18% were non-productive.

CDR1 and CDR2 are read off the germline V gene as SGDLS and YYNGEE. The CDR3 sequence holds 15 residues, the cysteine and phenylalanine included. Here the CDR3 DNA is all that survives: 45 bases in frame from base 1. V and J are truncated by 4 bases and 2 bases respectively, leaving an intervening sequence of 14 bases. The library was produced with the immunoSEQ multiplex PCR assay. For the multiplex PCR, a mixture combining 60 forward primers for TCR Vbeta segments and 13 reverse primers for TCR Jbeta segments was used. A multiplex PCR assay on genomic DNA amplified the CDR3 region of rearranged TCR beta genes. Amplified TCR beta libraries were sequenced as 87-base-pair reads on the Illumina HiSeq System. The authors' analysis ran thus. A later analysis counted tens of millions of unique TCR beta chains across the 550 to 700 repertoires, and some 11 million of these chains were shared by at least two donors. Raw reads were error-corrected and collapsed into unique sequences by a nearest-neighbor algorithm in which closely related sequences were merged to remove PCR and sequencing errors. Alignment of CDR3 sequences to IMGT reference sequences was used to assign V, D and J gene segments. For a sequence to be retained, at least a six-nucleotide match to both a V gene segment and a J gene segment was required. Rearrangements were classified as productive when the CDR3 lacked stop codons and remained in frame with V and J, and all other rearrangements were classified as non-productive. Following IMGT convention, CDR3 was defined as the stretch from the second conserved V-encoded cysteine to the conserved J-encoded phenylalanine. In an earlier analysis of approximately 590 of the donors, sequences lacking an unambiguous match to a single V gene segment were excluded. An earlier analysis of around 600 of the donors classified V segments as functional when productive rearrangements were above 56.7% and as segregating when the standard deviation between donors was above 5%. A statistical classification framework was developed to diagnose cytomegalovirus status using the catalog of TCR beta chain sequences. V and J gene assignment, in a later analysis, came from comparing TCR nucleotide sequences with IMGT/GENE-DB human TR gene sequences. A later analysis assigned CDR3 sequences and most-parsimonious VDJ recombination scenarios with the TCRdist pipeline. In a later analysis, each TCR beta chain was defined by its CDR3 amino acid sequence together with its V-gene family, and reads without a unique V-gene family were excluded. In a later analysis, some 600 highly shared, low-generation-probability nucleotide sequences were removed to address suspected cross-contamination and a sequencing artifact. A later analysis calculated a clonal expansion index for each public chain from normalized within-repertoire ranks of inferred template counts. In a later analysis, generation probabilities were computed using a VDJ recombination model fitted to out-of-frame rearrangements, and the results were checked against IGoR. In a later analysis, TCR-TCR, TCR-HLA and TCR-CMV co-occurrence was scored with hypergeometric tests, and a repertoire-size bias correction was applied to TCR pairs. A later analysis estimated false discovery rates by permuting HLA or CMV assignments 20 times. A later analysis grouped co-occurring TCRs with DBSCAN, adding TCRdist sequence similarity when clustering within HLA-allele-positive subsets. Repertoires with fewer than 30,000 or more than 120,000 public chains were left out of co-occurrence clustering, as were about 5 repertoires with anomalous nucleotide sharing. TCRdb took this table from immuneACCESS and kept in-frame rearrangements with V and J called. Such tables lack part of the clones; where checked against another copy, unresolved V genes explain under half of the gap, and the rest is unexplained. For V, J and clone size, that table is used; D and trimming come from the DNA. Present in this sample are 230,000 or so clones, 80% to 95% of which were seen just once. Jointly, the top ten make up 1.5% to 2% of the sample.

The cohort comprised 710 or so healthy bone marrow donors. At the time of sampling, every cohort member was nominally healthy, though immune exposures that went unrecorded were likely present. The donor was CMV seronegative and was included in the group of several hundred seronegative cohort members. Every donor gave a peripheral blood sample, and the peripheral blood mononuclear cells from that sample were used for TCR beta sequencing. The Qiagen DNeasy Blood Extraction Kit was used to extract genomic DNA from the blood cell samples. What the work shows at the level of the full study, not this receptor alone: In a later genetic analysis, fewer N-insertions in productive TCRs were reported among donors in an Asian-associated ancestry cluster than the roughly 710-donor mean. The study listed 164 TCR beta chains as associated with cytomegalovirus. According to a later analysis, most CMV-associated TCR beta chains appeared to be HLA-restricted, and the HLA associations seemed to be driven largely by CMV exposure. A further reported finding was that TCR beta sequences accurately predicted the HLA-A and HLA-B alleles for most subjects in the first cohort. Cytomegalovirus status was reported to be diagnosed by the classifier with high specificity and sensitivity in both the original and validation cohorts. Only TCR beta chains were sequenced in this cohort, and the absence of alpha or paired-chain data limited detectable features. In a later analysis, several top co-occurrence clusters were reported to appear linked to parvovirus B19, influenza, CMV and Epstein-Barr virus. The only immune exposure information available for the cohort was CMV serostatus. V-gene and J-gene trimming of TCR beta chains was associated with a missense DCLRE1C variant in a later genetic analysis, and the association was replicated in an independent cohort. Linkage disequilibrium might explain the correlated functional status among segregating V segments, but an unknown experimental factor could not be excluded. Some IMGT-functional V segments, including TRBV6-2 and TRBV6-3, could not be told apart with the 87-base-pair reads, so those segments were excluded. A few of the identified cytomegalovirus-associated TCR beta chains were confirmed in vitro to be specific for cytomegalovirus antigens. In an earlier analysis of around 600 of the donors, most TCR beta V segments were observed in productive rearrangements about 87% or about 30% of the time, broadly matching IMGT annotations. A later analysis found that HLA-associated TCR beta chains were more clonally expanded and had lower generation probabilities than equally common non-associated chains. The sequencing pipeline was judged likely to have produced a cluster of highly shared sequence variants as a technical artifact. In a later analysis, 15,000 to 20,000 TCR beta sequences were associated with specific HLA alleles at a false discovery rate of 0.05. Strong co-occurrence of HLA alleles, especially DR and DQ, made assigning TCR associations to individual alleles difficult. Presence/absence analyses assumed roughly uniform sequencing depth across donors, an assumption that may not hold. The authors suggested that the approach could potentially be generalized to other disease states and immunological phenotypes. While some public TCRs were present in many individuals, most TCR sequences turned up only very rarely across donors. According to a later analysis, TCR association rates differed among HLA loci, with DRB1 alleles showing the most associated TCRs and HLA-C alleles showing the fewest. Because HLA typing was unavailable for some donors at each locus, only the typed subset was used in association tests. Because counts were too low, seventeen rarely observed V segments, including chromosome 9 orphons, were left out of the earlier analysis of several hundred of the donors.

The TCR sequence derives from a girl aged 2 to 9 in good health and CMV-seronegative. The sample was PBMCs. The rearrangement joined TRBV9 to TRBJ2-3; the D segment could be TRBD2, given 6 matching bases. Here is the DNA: TGTGCCAGCAGCAGGGGCGGGGCGGACACAGATACGCAGTATTTT. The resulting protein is CASSRGGADTDTQYF.